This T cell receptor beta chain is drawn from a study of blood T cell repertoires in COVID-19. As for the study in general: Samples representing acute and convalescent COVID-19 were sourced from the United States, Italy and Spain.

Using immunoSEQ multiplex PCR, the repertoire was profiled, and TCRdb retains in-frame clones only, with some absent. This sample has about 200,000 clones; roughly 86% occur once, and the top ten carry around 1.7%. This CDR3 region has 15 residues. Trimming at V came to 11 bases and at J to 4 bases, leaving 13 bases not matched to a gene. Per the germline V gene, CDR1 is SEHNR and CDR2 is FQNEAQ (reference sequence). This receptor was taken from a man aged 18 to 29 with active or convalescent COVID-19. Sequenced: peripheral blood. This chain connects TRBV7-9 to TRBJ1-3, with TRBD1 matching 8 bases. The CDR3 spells CALTGQGARGNTIYF. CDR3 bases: TGTGCCCTTACCGGGCAGGGGGCTAGAGGAAACACCATATATTTT.